Reported below is one T cell receptor beta chain. The antigen is undetermined. The data were obtained in a study of graft-versus-host responses after intestinal transplantation. Background on the study: Grafts were multivisceral, liver-intestinal, or isolated intestinal. Among the recipients, all got anti-thymocyte globulin induction and then tacrolimus and steroids for two to four years.

The germline V gene has CDR1 SGDLS and CDR2 YYNGEE. This CDR3 spans 16 amino acids. V gave up 0 bases and J gave up 5 bases; unmatched junction bases: 4. Clones were read by immunoSEQ multiplex PCR, and TCRdb kept only the in-frame ones, dropping some. Of 95,000 to 150,000 clones in the sample, approximately 95% were seen once. The clonotype comes from a human donor who received an intestinal transplant. The sequencing here drew on unstimulated CD8+ T cells sorted from spleen or lymph node cells, taken before intestinal transplant. This chain connects TRBV9 to TRBJ1-5, with 11 bases matching TRBD1. CDR3 nucleotides: TGTGCCAGCAGCGTAGCGCCGGGACAGGGGGATCAGCCCCAGCATTTT. Its protein product is CASSVAPGQGDQPQHF.